This TCR beta chain appears in the sequencing data of a study of shared clonotypes between healthy human individuals (dated by TCRdb to 2020 to 2022). For context, the study as a whole: Three men and two women, aged 18 to 49 years, made up the cohort. To increase sequencing depth and limit assay-specific biases, different laboratories used diverse techniques to prepare libraries and sequence TCR repertoires. The study deeply sequenced blood TCR repertoires of about 5 healthy adults to estimate repertoire size and the extent of clonotype sharing between individuals. Between about 0.85 and 9.5 billion PBMCs per donor were obtained by leukapheresis. For each donor, three plates each were used for CD4 naive and CD4 memory, two plates were used for CD8 naive, and one plate was used for CD8 memory. The paper as a whole reports these results and caveats: Larger estimated clonotype richness was generally found for naive subsets than for memory subsets. Clonotypes shared by all four sorted-subset donors showed higher generation probabilities than non-shared clonotypes. Rarefaction of sorted-subset datasets indicated incomplete sequencing despite the large sequencing depth. Pairwise subsampling led to the expectation that sequencing depth would affect the degree of clonotype sharing among donors. Because the study included only a small number of donors, the genetic and exposure-history diversity represented was limited. Only blood was sampled, and tissue TCR repertoires likely differ from those in blood. When a few donors were compared, the shared fraction of clonotypes was about 5% for naive CD4, 3.5% for naive CD8, more than 2% for memory CD4, and around 0.4% for memory CD8.

The donors were healthy, HIV-negative adults with no recently reported acute infections or vaccinations. Every donor was a Caucasian adult living in Nashville, Tennessee, USA. CD4+ T cells were enriched by magnetic negative selection; naive cells were then positively selected on CD45RA, and the negative fraction formed the memory subset. Blood was collected by leukapheresis, and PBMCs were isolated by Ficoll-Histopaque density gradient centrifugation and then cryopreserved in liquid nitrogen vapor phase. Analytical flow cytometry was used to check the purity and quantity of each magnetically sorted T cell population. Each sorted fraction had its genomic DNA isolated and then quantified by UV absorbance on a Nanodrop 2000c. Remarks on this clone: Its antigen has not been determined. Base qualities are not at hand, and no much larger clone is one base apart.

TCR CDR3 regions were amplified from genomic DNA by multiplex PCR using the deep immunoSEQ assay. Extracted genomic DNA from each cell subset was distributed evenly across all wells of several immunoSEQ 96-well plates, and each plate was treated as a replicate. For sorted subsets, approximately 210 ng genomic DNA, equal to tens of thousands of T cell genomes, was loaded into each replicate PCR. The purified libraries were quantified using a Qubit 3.0 fluorometer, sized with a Bioanalyzer 2100, and then quantified again using the KAPA Library Quantification kit. Every immunoSEQ 96-well plate was sequenced on a dedicated single-read 150-cycle Illumina NextSeq 550 flow cell. On the authors' methods: Because the immunoSEQ output included only junctional sequences and no quality scores, the filtering could not be the same as the filtering used for full-length reads. Sequences were annotated with PyIR, a Python wrapper for IgBLAST v1.9, and V/J genes and CDR3 were assigned using IMGT germline references. Reads with weak V/J assignments (E-value above 1e-6), missing CDR3, stop codons, out-of-frame junctions, or ambiguous translated residues were removed. A V3J clonotype was defined by an identical inferred V gene, J gene, and CDR3 amino acid sequence. The percentage overlap between two repertoires was calculated by dividing the number of shared unique clonotypes by the size of the smaller repertoire. Repertoire richness was assessed with RTK rarefaction, the Chao1 estimator, and Recon v2.1 estimates of unobserved clonotypes. OLGA was used to compute generation probabilities for all TCRbeta clonotypes that the gDNA method yielded from four donors. In TCRdb, the immuneACCESS table is reduced to in-frame sequences with V and J assigned. These tables do not hold every clone; where another copy was compared, an unresolved V gene accounts for under half, and the others remain unexplained. V and J calls and clone size are given by that table; D and trimming were obtained from the DNA. The sample includes some 1.1 million clones, with approximately 77% observed a single time. The ten largest clones represent roughly 0.82% of the sample.

Reading from cysteine to phenylalanine, the CDR3 counts 12 amino acids. The retained sequence is limited to the CDR3, 36 bases, with the frame set at the first base. The germline V gene gives CDR1 as MDHEN and CDR2 as SYDVKM. Trimming takes 3 bases from V and 6 bases from J, and the germline ends sit 8 bases apart. The sequence came from a young man in good health. Some clones in this sample may be carry-over from other donors' samples. The chain uses TRBV28 and TRBJ1-1; the D segment cannot be called with confidence. The specimen was memory CD4+ T cells from PBMCs. The cell subset or site label of this sample denotes: CD45RA-negative fraction. The encoded CDR3 is CASSFTSSEAFF. The DNA sequence is TGTGCCAGCAGTTTCACCAGCTCTGAAGCTTTCTTT.